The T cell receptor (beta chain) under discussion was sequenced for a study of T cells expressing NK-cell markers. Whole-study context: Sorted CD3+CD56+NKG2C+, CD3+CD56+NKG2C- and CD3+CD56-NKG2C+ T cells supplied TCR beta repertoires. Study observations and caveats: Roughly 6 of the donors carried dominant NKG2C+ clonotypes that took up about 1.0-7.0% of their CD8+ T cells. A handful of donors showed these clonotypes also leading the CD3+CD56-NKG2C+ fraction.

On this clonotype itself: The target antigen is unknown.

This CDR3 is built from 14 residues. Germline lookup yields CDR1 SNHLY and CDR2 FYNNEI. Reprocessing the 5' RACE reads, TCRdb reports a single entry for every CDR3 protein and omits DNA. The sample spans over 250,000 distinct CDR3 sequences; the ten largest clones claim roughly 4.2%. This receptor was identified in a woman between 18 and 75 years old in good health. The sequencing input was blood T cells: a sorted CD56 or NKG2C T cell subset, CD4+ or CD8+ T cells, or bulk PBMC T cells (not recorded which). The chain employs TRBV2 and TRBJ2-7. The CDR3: CASRETRESYEQYF.